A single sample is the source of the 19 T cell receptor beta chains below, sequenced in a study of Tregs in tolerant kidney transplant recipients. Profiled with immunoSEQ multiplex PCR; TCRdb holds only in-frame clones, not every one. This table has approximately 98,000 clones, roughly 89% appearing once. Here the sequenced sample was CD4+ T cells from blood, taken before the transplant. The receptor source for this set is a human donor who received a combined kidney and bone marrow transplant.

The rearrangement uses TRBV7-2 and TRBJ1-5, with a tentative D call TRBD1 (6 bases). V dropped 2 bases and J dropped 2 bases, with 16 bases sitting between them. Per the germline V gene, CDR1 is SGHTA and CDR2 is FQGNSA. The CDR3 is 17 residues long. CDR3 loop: CASSLTPTGIGNQPQHF. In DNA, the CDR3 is TGTGCCAGCAGCTTAACCCCTACAGGGATCGGCAATCAGCCCCAGCATTTT.

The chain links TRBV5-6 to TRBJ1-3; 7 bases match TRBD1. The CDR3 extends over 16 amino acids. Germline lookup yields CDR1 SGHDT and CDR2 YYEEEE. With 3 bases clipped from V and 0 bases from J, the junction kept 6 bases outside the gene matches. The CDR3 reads CASSSGTAFSGNTIYF. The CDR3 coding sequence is TGTGCCAGCAGCTCGGGGACAGCCTTCTCTGGAAACACCATATATTTT.

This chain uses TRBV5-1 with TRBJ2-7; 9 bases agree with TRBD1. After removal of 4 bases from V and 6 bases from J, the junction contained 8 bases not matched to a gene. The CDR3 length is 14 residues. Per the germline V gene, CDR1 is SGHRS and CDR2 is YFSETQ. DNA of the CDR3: TGCGCCAGCAGCCCACGACAGGGGGTTGCCGAGCAGTACTTC. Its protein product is CASSPRQGVAEQYF.

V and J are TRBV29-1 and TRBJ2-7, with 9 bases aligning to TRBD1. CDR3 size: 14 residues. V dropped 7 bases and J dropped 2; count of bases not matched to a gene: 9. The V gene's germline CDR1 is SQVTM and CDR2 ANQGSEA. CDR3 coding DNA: TGCAGCGCCGCCCGACAGGGGGGCACCTACGAGCAGTACTTC. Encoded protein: CSAARQGGTYEQYF.

The CDR3 DNA reads TGTGCCAGCTCGCAGAGCGTTGGCGAAAAACTGTTTTTT. Its translation: CASSQSVGEKLFF. The J gene is TRBJ1-4, the V gene TRBV18; no clear D gene. The CDR3 contains 13 residues. The germline V and J ends were trimmed by 6 bases and 8 bases, with 13 bases remaining between them. CDR1 is KGHSH and CDR2 is LQKENI in the germline V gene.

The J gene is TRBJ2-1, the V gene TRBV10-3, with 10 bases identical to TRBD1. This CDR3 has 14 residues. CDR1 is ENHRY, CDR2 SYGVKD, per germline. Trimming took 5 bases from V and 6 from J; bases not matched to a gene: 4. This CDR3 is CAISHGQGGNEQFF. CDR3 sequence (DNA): TGTGCCATCAGTCACGGACAGGGGGGCAATGAGCAGTTCTTC.

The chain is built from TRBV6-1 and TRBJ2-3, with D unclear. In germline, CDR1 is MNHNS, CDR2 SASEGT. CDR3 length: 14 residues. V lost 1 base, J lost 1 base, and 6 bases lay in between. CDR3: CASSEGVRTDTQYF. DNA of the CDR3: TGTGCCAGCAGTGAAGGCGTCCGCACAGATACGCAGTATTTT.

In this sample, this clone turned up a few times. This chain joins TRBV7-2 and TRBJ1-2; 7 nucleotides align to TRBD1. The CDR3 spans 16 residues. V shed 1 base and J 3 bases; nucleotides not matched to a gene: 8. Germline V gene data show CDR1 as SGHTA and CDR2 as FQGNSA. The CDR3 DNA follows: TGTGCCAGCAGCTTAGTTTCCGTACAGGGGCACTATGGCTACACCTTC. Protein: CASSLVSVQGHYGYTF.

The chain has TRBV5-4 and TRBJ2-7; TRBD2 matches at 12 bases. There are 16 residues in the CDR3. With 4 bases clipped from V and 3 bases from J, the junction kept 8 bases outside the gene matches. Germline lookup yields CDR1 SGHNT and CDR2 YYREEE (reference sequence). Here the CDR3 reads CASSAGTSGPFYEQYF. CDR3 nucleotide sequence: TGTGCCAGCAGCGCCGGGACTAGCGGGCCCTTCTACGAGCAGTACTTC.

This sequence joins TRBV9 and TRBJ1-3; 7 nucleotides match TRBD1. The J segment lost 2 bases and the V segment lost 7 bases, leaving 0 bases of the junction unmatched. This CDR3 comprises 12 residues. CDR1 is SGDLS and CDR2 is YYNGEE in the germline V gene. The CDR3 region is CASQGAGNTIYF. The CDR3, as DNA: TGTGCCAGCCAGGGGGCTGGAAACACCATATATTTT.

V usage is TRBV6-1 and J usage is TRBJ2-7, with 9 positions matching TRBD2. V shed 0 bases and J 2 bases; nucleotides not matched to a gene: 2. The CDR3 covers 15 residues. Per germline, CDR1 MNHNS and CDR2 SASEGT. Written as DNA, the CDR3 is TGTGCCAGCAGTGAAGCGCGGGGGGGAACCTACGAGCAGTACTTC. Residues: CASSEARGGTYEQYF.

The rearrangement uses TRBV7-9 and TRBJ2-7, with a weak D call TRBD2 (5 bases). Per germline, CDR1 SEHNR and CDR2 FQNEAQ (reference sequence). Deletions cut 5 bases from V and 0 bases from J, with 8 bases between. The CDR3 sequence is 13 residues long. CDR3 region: CASSGRGSYEQYF. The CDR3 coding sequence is TGTGCCAGCAGCGGACGGGGCTCCTACGAGCAGTACTTC.

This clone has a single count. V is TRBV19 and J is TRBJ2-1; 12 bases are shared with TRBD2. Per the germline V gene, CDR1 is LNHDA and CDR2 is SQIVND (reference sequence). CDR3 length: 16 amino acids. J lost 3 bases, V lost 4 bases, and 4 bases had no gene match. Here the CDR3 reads CASSRLAGAFYNEQFF. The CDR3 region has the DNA TGTGCCAGTAGTAGACTAGCGGGAGCATTCTACAATGAGCAGTTCTTC. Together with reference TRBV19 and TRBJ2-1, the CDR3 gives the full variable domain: DGGITQSPKYLFRKEGQNVTLSCEQNLNHDAMYWYRQDPGQGLRLIYYSQIVNDFQKGDIAEGYSVSREKKESFPLTVTSAQKNPTAFYLCASSRLAGAFYNEQFFGPGTRLTVL.

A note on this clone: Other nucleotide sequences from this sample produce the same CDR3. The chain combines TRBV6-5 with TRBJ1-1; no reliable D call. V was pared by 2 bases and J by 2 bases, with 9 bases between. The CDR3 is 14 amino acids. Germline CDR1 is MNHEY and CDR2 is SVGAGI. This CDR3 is CASSYDDTNTEAFF. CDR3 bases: TGTGCCAGCAGTTACGACGACACCAACACTGAAGCTTTCTTT.

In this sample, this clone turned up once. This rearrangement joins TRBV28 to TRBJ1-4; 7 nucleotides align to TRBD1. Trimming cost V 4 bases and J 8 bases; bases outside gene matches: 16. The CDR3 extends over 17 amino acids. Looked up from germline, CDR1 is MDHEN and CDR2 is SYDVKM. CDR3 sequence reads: CASSSPSLQGGNEKLFF. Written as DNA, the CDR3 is TGTGCCAGCAGTTCACCCTCTTTGCAGGGGGGTAACGAAAAACTGTTTTTT. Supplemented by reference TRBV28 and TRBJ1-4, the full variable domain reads DVKVTQSSRYLVKRTGEKVFLECVQDMDHENMFWYRQDPGLGLRLIYFSYDVKMKEKGDIPEGYSVSREKKERFSLILESASTNQTSMYLCASSSPSLQGGNEKLFFGSGTQLSVL.

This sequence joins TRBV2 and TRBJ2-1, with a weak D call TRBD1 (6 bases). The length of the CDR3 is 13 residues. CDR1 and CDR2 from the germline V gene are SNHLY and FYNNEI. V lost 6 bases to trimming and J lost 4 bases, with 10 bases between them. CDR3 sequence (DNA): TGTGCCAGCAGCCCGGGACAATACAATGAGCAGTTCTTC. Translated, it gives CASSPGQYNEQFF. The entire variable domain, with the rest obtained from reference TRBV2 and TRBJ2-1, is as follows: EPEVTQTPSHQVTQMGQEVILRCVPISNHLYFYWYRQILGQKVEFLVSFYNNEISEKSEIFDDQFSVERPDGSNFTLKIRSTKLEDSAMYFCASSPGQYNEQFFGPGTRLTVL.

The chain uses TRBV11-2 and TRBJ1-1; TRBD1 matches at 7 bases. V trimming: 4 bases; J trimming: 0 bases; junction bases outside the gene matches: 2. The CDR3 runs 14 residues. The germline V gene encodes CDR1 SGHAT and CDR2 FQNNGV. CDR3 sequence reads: CASSSGQLNTEAFF. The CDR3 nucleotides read TGTGCCAGCAGCTCGGGACAGCTGAACACTGAAGCTTTCTTT.

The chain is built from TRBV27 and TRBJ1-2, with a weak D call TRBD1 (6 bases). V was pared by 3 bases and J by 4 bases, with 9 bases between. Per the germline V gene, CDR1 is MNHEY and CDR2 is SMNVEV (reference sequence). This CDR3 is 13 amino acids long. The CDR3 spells CASSFDRSYGYTF. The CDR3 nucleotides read TGTGCCAGCAGTTTTGACAGGAGCTATGGCTACACCTTC.

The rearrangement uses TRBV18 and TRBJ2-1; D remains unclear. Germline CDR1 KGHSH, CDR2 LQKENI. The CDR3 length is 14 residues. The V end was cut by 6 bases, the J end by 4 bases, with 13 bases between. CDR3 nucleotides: TGTGCCAGCTCCCTTCGAACAGTTTACAATGAGCAGTTCTTC. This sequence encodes CASSLRTVYNEQFF.